A single sample is the source of the 6 T cell receptor beta chains below, sequenced in a study of control samples from healthy donors and cancer patients. The data were produced by immunoSEQ multiplex PCR, yet TCRdb's version contains in-frame clones alone and is incomplete. This sample yields over 200,000 clones, of which 82% are seen a single time; 13% belongs to the top ten. Specimen: PBMCs. The receptors derive from an older woman with lung cancer.

This clone showed up just once. J is TRBJ2-5 and V is TRBV5-6, with 13 bases fitting TRBD2. Germline loops: CDR1 SGHDT, CDR2 YYEEEE. V trimming: 6 bases; J trimming: 5 bases; junction bases outside the gene matches: 10. The CDR3 length is 16 residues. This chain's CDR3 is CASNPRTSGGGETQYF. The CDR3 coding sequence is TGTGCCAGCAACCCAAGGACTAGCGGGGGAGGGGAGACCCAGTACTTC.

The chain is built from TRBV5-1 and TRBJ1-3; D gene uncertain. Germline V lookup: CDR1 SGHRS, CDR2 YFSETQ. The CDR3 is 16 amino acids. Trimming pared 0 bases from V and 0 bases from J, leaving 10 bases between. CDR3 amino acids: CASSLAGRFSGNTIYF. DNA of the CDR3: TGCGCCAGCAGCTTGGCCGGTCGCTTCTCTGGAAACACCATATATTTT.

The chain employs TRBV3-1 (or the pseudogene TRBV3-2) and TRBJ2-4; D may be TRBD1 or TRBD2 (5 bases each). Per germline, CDR1 LGHDT and CDR2 YNNKEL (reference sequence). V lost 1 base to trimming and J lost 8 bases, with 12 bases between them. This CDR3 has 14 residues. The CDR3 region has the DNA TGTGCCAGCAGCCAAGTTGGGTTGGGGGACATTCAGTACTTC. Its translation: CASSQVGLGDIQYF.

In its sample, this clone was seen once. V usage is TRBV2 and J usage is TRBJ1-2; the match to TRBD1 covers 9 bases. The J segment lost 7 bases and the V segment lost 6 bases, leaving 9 bases of the junction unmatched. Germline V lookup: CDR1 SNHLY, CDR2 FYNNEI. This CDR3 contains 14 residues. CDR3 coding DNA: TGTGCCAGCAGGGAGGGACAGGGAGTTGCTGGCTACACCTTC. Amino acid sequence: CASREGQGVAGYTF. The entire variable domain, with the rest obtained from reference TRBV2 and TRBJ1-2, is as follows: EPEVTQTPSHQVTQMGQEVILRCVPISNHLYFYWYRQILGQKVEFLVSFYNNEISEKSEIFDDQFSVERPDGSNFTLKIRSTKLEDSAMYFCASREGQGVAGYTFGSGTRLTVV.

This clone was seen a few times. The chain joins TRBV7-8 to TRBJ1-4; D possibly corresponds to TRBD1 (6 bases). The V end lost 6 bases, the J end lost 3 bases, and 14 bases lay between the germline ends. The CDR3 sequence is 15 residues long. From germline, CDR1 is SGHVS and CDR2 FQNEAQ. CDR3 in amino acids: CASSSRGQSNEKLFF. In DNA, the CDR3 is TGTGCCAGCAGTTCCAGGGGCCAGTCTAATGAAAAACTGTTTTTT.

This clone turned up a few times. J is TRBJ1-4 and V is TRBV9; D may be TRBD1 (6 bases). Germline V gene data show CDR1 as SGDLS and CDR2 as YYNGEE. V gave up 4 bases and J gave up 3 bases, with 13 bases separating them. This CDR3 contains 15 residues. CDR3 coding DNA: TGTGCCAGCAGCCCCCGGGGGGCGGCTAATGAAAAACTGTTTTTT. Translating gives CASSPRGAANEKLFF.